This record looks at one T cell receptor beta chain sequence and its context. Its cognate antigen is unknown. This entry is derived from a study of T cells after yellow fever vaccination. Regarding the study as a whole: Contamination by abundant bulk-population clonotypes could be present in FACS-sorted repertoires. The secondary response showed a weaker magnitude and a faster peak, day 5 versus 15.

V was pared by 4 bases and J by 0 bases, with 22 bases between. CDR1 SGHRS and CDR2 YFSETQ come from the germline V gene. CDR3 length: 18 residues. TCRdb passed the 5' RACE reads through MiXCR, listing each CDR3 protein once. In the table there are around 320,000 distinct CDR3 sequences, approximately 4.5% of which are singletons. This chain uses TRBV5-1 with TRBJ1-1; D is undetermined. Source: PBMCs, taken 15 days after the yellow fever booster vaccination. The sequence was obtained from a man between 18 and 35 years old who received the YFV17D yellow fever vaccine. The CDR3 is CASSLEGLGPPMNTEAFF. The DNA of the CDR3 is TGCGCCAGCAGCCTGGAGGGCCTTGGACCACCTATGAACACTGAAGCTTTCTTT.